These T cell receptor beta chains were read from a single sample in a study of T cells in Graves' hyperthyroidism and ophthalmopathy. TCRdb re-derived calls from the multiplex PCR reads in MiXCR, one entry per CDR3 protein. The table lists about 360,000 distinct CDR3 sequences, about 13% of them singletons. Sample: blood. Receptor source: a woman between 18 and 29 years old with Graves' hyperthyroidism. Both conserved end residues are part of each CDR3. Each record gives: V gene, J gene, clone size, D gene, CDR3 protein, CDR3 DNA. The D gene is left open where the match is weak. The size entry is marked missing in some rows and otherwise reads once, few, many or a size class.

TRBV24-1	TRBJ2-7	many	TRBD1	CATSESGTGTYEQYF	TGTGCCACCAGTGAATCCGGGACAGGCACCTACGAGCAGTACTTC
TRBV7-3	TRBJ2-3	few	TRBD1	CASSLQGAGIDTQYF	TGTGCCAGCAGCTTACAGGGGGCGGGCATAGATACGCAGTATTTT
TRBV3-1	TRBJ1-4	NA	NA	CASSWRGTGEEKLFF	TGTGCCAGCAGCTGGAGGGGGACCGGAGAAGAAAAACTGTTTTTT
TRBV18	TRBJ1-2	many	TRBD1	CASSPMGTGMNYGYTF	TGTGCCAGCTCACCAATGGGGACAGGGATGAACTATGGCTACACCTTC
TRBV9	TRBJ2-3	few	TRBD2	CASSPRPLSGRTTDTQYF	TGTGCCAGCAGCCCTAGGCCCCTTAGCGGGAGAACCACAGATACGCAGTATTTT
TRBV5-1	TRBJ2-7	many	TRBD1	CASSLGGGNEQYF	TGCGCCAGCAGCTTGGGAGGGGGCAACGAGCAGTACTTC
TRBV6-1	TRBJ1-1	many	NA	CASSGRGVLNTEAFF	TGTGCCAGCAGTGGACGGGGCGTTTTGAACACTGAAGCTTTCTTT
TRBV14	TRBJ1-2	many	TRBD1	CASSQDSGQGASGYTF	TGTGCCAGCAGCCAAGATTCTGGACAGGGGGCGTCCGGCTACACCTTC
TRBV20-1	TRBJ1-1	many	NA	CSVTGQLNTEAFF	TGCAGCGTCACCGGACAGCTTAACACTGAAGCTTTCTTT
TRBV28	TRBJ1-1	few	TRBD1	CASSIQGAKTYTEAFF	TGTGCCAGCAGCATTCAGGGGGCAAAAACCTACACTGAAGCTTTCTTT
TRBV3-1	TRBJ2-2	many	TRBD2	CASSQSGLANTGELFF	TGTGCCAGCAGCCAATCGGGACTAGCGAACACCGGGGAGCTGTTTTTT
TRBV7-2	TRBJ2-5	many	TRBD2	CASSLRGGETQYF	TGTGCCAGCAGCTTACGGGGAGGGGAGACCCAGTACTTC
TRBV11-2	TRBJ1-2	many	TRBD1	CASSVTGQGARGGYTF	TGTGCCAGCAGCGTAACGGGACAGGGGGCCCGGGGGGGCTACACCTTC
TRBV5-1	TRBJ1-2	NA	TRBD1	CASSMGTVTNYGYTF	TGCGCCAGCAGCATGGGGACAGTCACTAACTATGGCTACACCTTC
TRBV7-6	TRBJ2-5	NA	TRBD1	CASSSTGGTQETQYF	TGTGCCAGCAGCTCGACAGGGGGGACTCAAGAGACCCAGTACTTC
TRBV11-2	TRBJ2-1	NA	TRBD2	CASSQESTSGVLSYNEQFF	TGTGCCAGCAGCCAAGAATCGACTAGCGGGGTACTCTCCTACAATGAGCAGTTCTTC
TRBV2	TRBJ2-2	many	NA	CATKGSTPNTGELFF	TGTGCCACTAAGGGGAGTACACCGAACACCGGGGAGCTGTTTTTT
TRBV20-1	TRBJ1-1	many	TRBD1	CSARSGQIYTEAFF	TGCAGTGCTAGGTCGGGACAGATATACACTGAAGCTTTCTTT
TRBV28	TRBJ2-7	many	NA	CASRTSGVSYEQYF	TGTGCCAGCAGGACGTCTGGGGTCTCCTACGAGCAGTACTTC
TRBV5-1	TRBJ2-1	many	TRBD2	CASSGTSGNFATYNEQFF	TGCGCCAGCAGCGGTACTAGCGGGAACTTTGCGACCTACAATGAGCAGTTCTTC
TRBV11-1	TRBJ2-3	many	TRBD1	CASSSPDRVGTDTQYF	TGTGCCAGCAGCTCCCCGGACAGGGTGGGGACAGATACGCAGTATTTT
TRBV7-9	TRBJ1-1	many	TRBD1	CASSSRQGGAEAFF	TGTGCCAGCAGCTCAAGACAGGGAGGGGCTGAAGCTTTCTTT
TRBV3-1	TRBJ1-2	many	TRBD1	CASSQGGQHYGYTF	TGTGCCAGCAGCCAAGGGGGACAGCACTATGGCTACACCTTC
TRBV7-9	TRBJ1-2	NA	TRBD1	CASHQPTGNYGYTF	TGTGCCAGCCACCAGCCGACAGGGAACTATGGCTACACCTTC
TRBV6-1	TRBJ1-2	many	NA	CASFTYGYTF	TGTGCCAGCTTTACCTACGGCTACACCTTC
TRBV12-3/TRBV12-4	TRBJ2-6	many	NA	CASSIGGGRFSGANVLTF	TGTGCCAGCAGTATCGGTGGAGGGCGCTTCTCTGGGGCCAACGTCCTGACTTTC
TRBV3-1	TRBJ2-3	many	NA	CASSQAYSGYTDTQYF	TGTGCCAGCAGCCAAGCGTACAGCGGGTACACAGATACGCAGTATTTT
TRBV20-1	TRBJ2-7	many	TRBD2	CSAREIREVSYEQYF	TGCAGTGCTAGAGAGATCCGGGAGGTCTCCTACGAGCAGTACTTC
TRBV10-3	TRBJ1-4	many	NA	CAISGGGEKLFF	TGTGCCATCAGTGGAGGCGGAGAAAAACTGTTTTTT
TRBV9	TRBJ2-6	few	NA	CASSPTASGANVLTF	TGTGCCAGCAGCCCAACAGCCTCTGGGGCCAACGTCCTGACTTTC
TRBV2	TRBJ2-3	many	NA	CASSGSRASTDTQYF	TGTGCCAGCAGTGGATCAAGGGCCAGCACAGATACGCAGTATTTT
TRBV12-3/TRBV12-4	TRBJ1-2	many	NA	CASSEGVAYGYTF	TGTGCCAGCAGTGAGGGAGTTGCCTATGGCTACACCTTC
TRBV25-1	TRBJ1-1	NA	NA	CASSRDVGNTEAFF	TGTGCCAGCAGTAGGGACGTCGGGAACACTGAAGCTTTCTTT
TRBV6-1	TRBJ1-1	many	TRBD1	CASTRQGTNTEAFF	TGTGCCAGCACCCGACAGGGTACGAACACTGAAGCTTTCTTT
TRBV14	TRBJ1-2	NA	NA	CASSPIPMRGFDGYTF	TGTGCCAGCAGCCCAATCCCCATGAGAGGGTTCGATGGCTACACCTTC
TRBV13	TRBJ2-7	few	NA	CASSLNGHYEQYF	TGTGCCAGCAGCTTAAATGGCCACTACGAGCAGTACTTC
TRBV7-2	TRBJ2-3	few	TRBD2	CASSLVGAGGPKAQYF	TGTGCCAGCAGCTTAGTGGGTGCGGGGGGGCCTAAGGCGCAGTATTTT
TRBV7-3	TRBJ2-1	NA	TRBD1	CASSSSGTAYNEQFF	TGTGCCAGCAGCTCCTCCGGGACAGCCTACAATGAGCAGTTCTTC
TRBV7-8	TRBJ2-1	many	TRBD2	CASSSGLAGGLPIEQFF	TGTGCCAGCAGCTCGGGACTAGCGGGAGGCCTACCTATCGAGCAGTTCTTC
TRBV25-1	TRBJ1-1	NA	NA	CASSDLHQGGGGAFF	TGTGCCAGCAGTGATTTACACCAAGGGGGTGGCGGAGCTTTCTTT
TRBV7-9	TRBJ2-1	few	NA	CTSSLDRRSSYNEQFF	TGTACCAGCAGCTTAGATCGCCGCAGCTCCTACAATGAGCAGTTCTTC
TRBV7-2	TRBJ2-1	many	TRBD2	CASSLGLAGGSYYNEQFF	TGTGCCAGCAGCCTGGGACTAGCGGGAGGATCCTACTACAATGAGCAGTTCTTC
TRBV6-1	TRBJ1-4	NA	TRBD1	CASSEGGQGNEKLFF	TGTGCCAGCAGTGAAGGGGGACAGGGTAATGAAAAACTGTTTTTT
TRBV7-9	TRBJ1-4	NA	TRBD1	CASSRRDSPNEKLFF	TGTGCCAGCAGCCGGCGGGACAGTCCCAATGAAAAACTGTTTTTT
TRBV11-1	TRBJ2-7	many	NA	CASRRSGTYEQYF	TGTGCCAGCAGGAGGAGCGGAACGTACGAGCAGTACTTC
TRBV6-1	TRBJ2-7	NA	NA	CSSSETGLYEQYF	TGTTCCAGCAGTGAAACGGGCCTCTACGAGCAGTACTTC
TRBV20-1	TRBJ2-5	many	TRBD2	CSAPQREGQETQYF	TGCAGTGCTCCTCAGCGGGAGGGTCAAGAGACCCAGTACTTC
TRBV18	TRBJ1-1	NA	NA	CASSPSDGLNTEAFF	TGTGCCAGCTCACCCTCTGACGGACTGAACACTGAAGCTTTCTTT
TRBV20-1	TRBJ1-4	NA	TRBD1	CSAREFGTEAEKLFF	TGCAGTGCACGTGAGTTCGGGACAGAAGCAGAAAAACTGTTTTTT
TRBV9	TRBJ2-3	many	NA	CASSMSRDSLLTDTQYF	TGTGCCAGCAGCATGTCCCGGGACTCACTACTCACAGATACGCAGTATTTT
TRBV12-3/TRBV12-4	TRBJ2-7	many	NA	CASSYQATSSYEQYF	TGTGCCAGCAGTTATCAGGCCACAAGCTCCTACGAGCAGTACTTC
TRBV7-8	TRBJ1-1	many	NA	CASSLVVSLGFGTEAFF	TGTGCCAGCAGCTTAGTGGTTTCCCTAGGGTTCGGGACTGAAGCTTTCTTT
TRBV7-2	TRBJ2-7	many	NA	CASSSPGRISNEQYF	TGTGCCAGCAGCTCTCCGGGACGGATAAGCAACGAGCAGTACTTC
TRBV20-1	TRBJ1-6	many	NA	CSADGDSNNSPLHF	TGCAGTGCAGACGGCGACAGTAATAATTCACCCCTCCACTTT